What follows are 6 T cell receptor beta chains derived from one specimen sequenced in a study of T-cell reconstitution after alpha-beta-depleted transplantation in children. Unique molecular identifiers were used in preparing the TCRbeta library. TCRdb independently ran MiXCR on the PCR reads; one entry per CDR3 protein. The sample contains around 580,000 distinct CDR3 sequences, 23% of which appear only once. The sequencing here drew on PBMCs, mostly from graft donor cells, taken 360 days after TCRalphabeta/CD19-depleted stem cell transplant. Receptors originate from a boy under two years old who had a stem cell transplant for acute myeloid leukemia, so the T cells may come from the graft donor.

This clonotype was counted at least ten times. J is TRBJ2-5 and V is TRBV12-3 or TRBV12-4; TRBD2 matches at 9 bases. V was pared by 8 bases and J by 1 base, with 2 bases of the junction left unmatched. CDR3 length equals 13 residues. DNA of the CDR3: TGTGCCAGCGCTAGCGGGGCCCAAGAGACCCAGTACTTC. This translates into CASASGAQETQYF.

Turning to this clonotype: Mismatch with germline at one junction end may stem from a read error. The rearrangement uses TRBV28 and TRBJ1-1; no clear D. From germline, CDR1 is MDHEN and CDR2 SYDVKM. There are 13 residues in the CDR3. CDR3 DNA: TGTCCCAGCAGCCCCAGACAGAACACTGAAGCTTTCTTT. Translation: CPSSPRQNTEAFF.

In this sample, this clonotype turned up a few times. The chain carries TRBV10-2 and TRBJ2-7; 8 nucleotides agree with TRBD1. The V and J ends lost 0 bases and 2 bases, in that order; junction bases with no gene match: 3. The CDR3 runs 15 residues. Germline CDR1 and CDR2: WSHSY and SAAADI. For the CDR3, the DNA is TGCGCCAGCAGTGAGTCGAGACAGGGGCCCTACGAGCAGTACTTC. Translating it yields CASSESRQGPYEQYF.

This chain uses TRBV20-1 with TRBJ2-5, with 9 positions matching TRBD2. J gave up 5 bases and V 2 bases, and 3 bases lay outside the gene matches. This CDR3 has 13 amino acids. From germline, CDR1 is DFQATT and CDR2 SNEGSKA (reference sequence). Written as DNA, the CDR3 is TGCAGTGCTAGACTAGCGGGACGGGAGACCCAGTACTTC. Protein: CSARLAGRETQYF.

This clonotype was counted many times. J is TRBJ1-2 and V is TRBV29-1; D remains unclear. This CDR3 has 12 amino acids. Germline values: CDR1 SQVTM, CDR2 ANQGSEA. V was shortened by 6 bases and J by 8 bases, with 16 bases between the two germline ends. CDR3 sequence (DNA): TGCAGCGTCTCGGGCCAGCCGGGAGGCTACACCTTC. It translates to CSVSGQPGGYTF.

This clonotype came up many times. V and J are TRBV12-3 or TRBV12-4 and TRBJ2-3, with TRBD1 matching 8 bases. The CDR3 is 15 residues long. V was clipped by 6 bases and J by 2 bases; unmatched bases: 7. The chain's CDR3 is CASRPGQGFTDTQYF. The CDR3 nucleotides read TGTGCCAGCAGACCTGGACAGGGATTCACAGATACGCAGTATTTT.